Listed here is a single T cell receptor (beta chain). The CDR3 is 13 amino acids. Per the germline V gene, CDR1 is SEHNR and CDR2 is FQNEAQ (reference sequence). V dropped 7 bases and J dropped 7; count of bases not matched to a gene: 5. The PCR used 60 V beta and 13 J beta primers. The protocol was immunoSEQ multiplex PCR, while the TCRdb copy is restricted to in-frame clones and leaves out a portion. There are fewer than 110,000 clones in the sample; 80% to 90% occur only once, and 10% to 15% lies in the top ten. None of the glioblastoma patients had an isocitrate dehydrogenase mutation. The entry originates in a study of glioma-infiltrating T cells after dendritic cell vaccination. Study context: At biweekly intervals, patients got three intradermal dendritic cell vaccine injections.

The material sequenced was blood, taken before dendritic cell vaccination. The TCR originated in a human donor with glioblastoma. J is TRBJ2-1 and V is TRBV7-9, with TRBD1 matching over 9 bases. The CDR3: CASTRDRENEQFF. The DNA of the CDR3 is TGTGCCAGCACCAGGGACAGGGAAAATGAGCAGTTCTTC. Full variable domain (rest looked up from reference TRBV7-9 and TRBJ2-1): DTGVSQNPRHKITKRGQNVTFRCDPISEHNRLYWYRQTLGQGPEFLTYFQNEAQLEKSRLLSDRFSAERPKGSFSTLEIQRTEQGDSAMYLCASTRDRENEQFFGPGTRLTVL.